Shown below are 17 T cell receptor beta chains from a single sample sequenced in a study of cytomegalovirus exposure and HLA in healthy donors. Researchers ran the PCR with 60 Vbeta and 13 Jbeta primers. This table comes from immunoSEQ multiplex PCR, and its TCRdb copy is limited to in-frame clones, with some not included. The sample includes about 35,000 clones, 75% to 85% of them seen just once. The sample consisted of PBMCs. The receptors shown here come from a male donor in good health and CMV-seronegative.

CDR3 protein: CASRLGQGTDYGYTF. The CDR3, as DNA: TGCGCCAGCAGGCTTGGACAGGGCACGGACTATGGCTACACCTTC. V gene TRBV5-1 combines with J gene TRBJ1-2; 8 bases line up with TRBD1. The CDR3 is 15 amino acids. Germline CDR1 SGHRS, CDR2 YFSETQ. V lost 5 bases, J lost 3 bases, and 9 bases stayed unmatched.

The chain uses TRBV4-1 and TRBJ2-7, with 9 positions matching TRBD1. This CDR3 is 14 amino acids long. The V segment lost 3 bases and the J segment 3 bases; nucleotides outside the gene matches: 3. Looked up from germline, CDR1 is MGHRA and CDR2 is YSYEKL. CDR3 nucleotides: TGCGCCAGCAGCCATGGGACAGGGTTCTACGAGCAGTACTTC. It yields the protein CASSHGTGFYEQYF.

The chain employs TRBV7-9 and TRBJ1-1; unclear D gene. The CDR3 sequence is 13 residues long. Germline-derived CDR1 and CDR2 are SEHNR and FQNEAQ (reference sequence). V was shortened by 1 base and J by 5 bases, with 8 bases between the two germline ends. The CDR3 protein is CASSLDTGTEAFF. DNA of the CDR3: TGTGCCAGCAGCTTAGACACGGGGACTGAAGCTTTCTTT. The full variable domain, its missing parts supplied by reference TRBV7-9 and TRBJ1-1, is DTGVSQNPRHKITKRGQNVTFRCDPISEHNRLYWYRQTLGQGPEFLTYFQNEAQLEKSRLLSDRFSAERPKGSFSTLEIQRTEQGDSAMYLCASSLDTGTEAFFGQGTRLTVV.

The chain joins TRBV18 to TRBJ2-5; TRBD1 matches 9 bases. The germline gives CDR1 KGHSH, CDR2 LQKENI. The CDR3 runs to 15 residues. After removal of 3 bases from V and 1 base from J, the junction contained 3 bases not matched to a gene. The CDR3 DNA reads as TGTGCCAGCTCACCGGGACAGGGCCTCCAAGAGACCCAGTACTTC. It yields the protein CASSPGQGLQETQYF.

The rearrangement joins TRBV4-3 to TRBJ2-2; D ambiguous. Between the trimmed V and J ends, which lost 0 bases and 4 bases, there was a span of 9 bases. Per the germline V gene, CDR1 is LGHNA and CDR2 is YSLEER. CDR3 length: 15 residues. CDR3 in amino acids: CASSQDLRITGELFF. The CDR3 DNA is TGCGCCAGCAGCCAAGATTTGAGAATCACCGGGGAGCTGTTTTTT.

This chain connects TRBV2 to TRBJ1-1, with TRBD1 as a possible D gene (6 bases). The CDR3 contains 12 residues. Germline V lookup: CDR1 SNHLY, CDR2 FYNNEI. Trimming left V 2 bases short and J 8 bases short, with 9 bases between. The CDR3 DNA sequence: TGTGCCAGCAGTGAAACTGGGGGCGAAGCTTTCTTT. Its protein is CASSETGGEAFF.

With respect to this clone: One end of the junction varies from germline; a read error may be responsible. The chain employs TRBV7-7 and TRBJ2-5; D ambiguous. The CDR3 contains 11 residues. Germline CDR1 is SSHAT and CDR2 is FNYEAQ (reference sequence). CDR3 in amino acids: CASSSGETQYF. The CDR3 bases are TGTGCTAGCAGCTCCGGGGAGACCCAGTACTTC.

The chain employs TRBV5-1 and TRBJ1-1, with TRBD1 matching 9 bases. Germline CDR1 is SGHRS and CDR2 is YFSETQ. This CDR3 comprises 15 residues. V lost 5 bases and J lost 4; bases outside the gene matches: 9. CDR3 bases: TGCGCCAGCAGGGGTGGGGACAGGGAGAGCACTGAAGCTTTCTTT. Protein product: CASRGGDRESTEAFF.

The J gene is TRBJ1-5, the V gene TRBV4-1; 8 bases are a match to TRBD1. The germline V gene has CDR1 MGHRA and CDR2 YSYEKL. The length of the CDR3 is 15 residues. V lost 2 bases to trimming and J lost 7 bases; unmatched junction nucleotides: 7. The CDR3 is CASSQPTGVWQPQHF. The CDR3 nucleotides are TGCGCCAGCAGCCAACCGACAGGGGTTTGGCAGCCCCAGCATTTT.

The gene calls are TRBV27 and TRBJ1-5, with D perhaps matching TRBD1 (5 bases). CDR1 is MNHEY and CDR2 is SMNVEV in the germline V gene (reference sequence). The CDR3 consists of 14 residues. Trimming took 5 bases from V and 13 from J, leaving 21 bases between them. Here the CDR3 DNA reads TGTGCCAGCAGTGACCGGGTCCAGGGACTCCAACAGCATTTT. This gives the protein CASSDRVQGLQQHF.

The genes are TRBV5-6 and TRBJ1-1; D not resolved. The CDR3 contains 15 residues. Per germline, CDR1 SGHDT and CDR2 YYEEEE. Trimming cost V 4 bases and J 0 bases, with 13 bases left between them. The CDR3 DNA sequence: TGTGCCAGCAGCCCCCTTGGTGGCATGAACACTGAAGCTTTCTTT. Protein sequence: CASSPLGGMNTEAFF.

This clone has just one count. The chain carries TRBV11-3 and TRBJ1-1; TRBD1 aligns across 10 bases. The CDR3 has 13 residues. CDR1 is SGHNT and CDR2 is YENEEA in the germline V gene. With 4 bases clipped from V and 7 bases from J, the junction kept 3 bases outside the gene matches. CDR3 coding DNA: TGTGCCAGCAGCTCCCGGGACAGGGGTGAAGCTTTCTTT. This encodes CASSSRDRGEAFF.

CDR3 protein: CASSFQGQANEKLFF. The CDR3 bases are TGTGCCAGCAGTTTTCAGGGTCAAGCTAATGAAAAACTGTTTTTT. J is TRBJ1-4 and V is TRBV28, with D maybe TRBD1 (5 bases). Looked up from germline, CDR1 is MDHEN and CDR2 is SYDVKM. V was clipped by 3 bases and J by 3 bases, with 11 bases between them. The CDR3 extends over 15 amino acids.

The chain uses TRBV7-2 and TRBJ1-2; D is ambiguous. The CDR3 is 15 residues long. Germline V CDR1 and CDR2: SGHTA, FQGNSA. Trimming took 1 base from V and 4 from J, leaving 13 bases between them. Written as DNA, the CDR3 is TGTGCCAGCAGCTTAGGTGGAGGGAATAGCTATGGCTACACCTTC. The encoded protein is CASSLGGGNSYGYTF.

This chain uses TRBV5-1 with TRBJ1-1, with 7 bases lining up with TRBD1. With V trimmed by 4 bases and J by 0 bases, 6 bases remained unmatched. Germline V gene lookup returns CDR1 SGHRS and CDR2 YFSETQ. This CDR3 is 15 amino acids long. This CDR3 is CASSLETGMNTEAFF. The DNA for the CDR3 is TGCGCCAGCAGCCTGGAGACAGGGATGAACACTGAAGCTTTCTTT.

This chain uses TRBV2 with TRBJ2-7; 8 nucleotides line up with TRBD1. CDR1 is SNHLY, CDR2 FYNNEI, per germline. The CDR3 contains 16 residues. J lost 2 bases, V lost 6 bases, and 12 bases had no gene match. CDR3 bases: TGTGCCAGCAGGGGCAATGGGACAGGTGAAGCCTACGAGCAGTACTTC. This codes for CASRGNGTGEAYEQYF.

The rearrangement uses TRBV9 and TRBJ2-1; 8 bases agree with TRBD2. CDR1 is SGDLS, CDR2 YYNGEE, per germline. J lost 0 bases, V lost 0 bases, and 8 bases had no gene match. The CDR3 is made up of 18 amino acids. For the CDR3, the DNA is TGTGCCAGCAGCGTAGGGTCGGGAGGGCCGAGCTCCTACAATGAGCAGTTCTTC. Amino acid sequence: CASSVGSGGPSSYNEQFF.